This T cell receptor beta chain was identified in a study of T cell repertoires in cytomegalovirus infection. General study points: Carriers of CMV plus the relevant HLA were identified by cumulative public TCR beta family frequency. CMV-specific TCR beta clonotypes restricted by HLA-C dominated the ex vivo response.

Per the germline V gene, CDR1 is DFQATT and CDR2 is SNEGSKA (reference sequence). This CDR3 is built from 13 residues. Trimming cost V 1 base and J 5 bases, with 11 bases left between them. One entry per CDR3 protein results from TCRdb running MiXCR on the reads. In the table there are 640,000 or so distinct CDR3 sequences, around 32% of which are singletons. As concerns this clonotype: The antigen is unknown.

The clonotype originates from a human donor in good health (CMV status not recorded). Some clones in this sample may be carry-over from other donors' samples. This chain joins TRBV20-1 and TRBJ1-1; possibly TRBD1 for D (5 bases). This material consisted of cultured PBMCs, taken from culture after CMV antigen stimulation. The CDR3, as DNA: TGCAGTGCTAGAGTCGGCAGGGAGACTGAAGCTTTCTTT. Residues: CSARVGRETEAFF.